This T cell receptor beta chain was recorded in a study of technical replicates of blood from a few donors. Libraries were prepared by immunoSEQ multiplex PCR; TCRdb keeps only in-frame clonotypes and omits some of them. The sample has about 79,000 clones, around 92% seen once. CDR3 length: 16 residues. The sequencing sample was made of T cells isolated from PBMCs. This TCR derives from a human donor in good health. Some clones in this sample may be carry-over from other donors' samples. The chain links TRBV21-1 to TRBJ1-5; the table's D call TRBD1 went unverified against the DNA. TRBV21-1 is classified as a pseudogene. Written as DNA, the CDR3 is TGTGCCAGCAGCAAAATCAACGGACAGGGGACCCAGCCCCAGCATTTT. Its protein product is CASSKINGQGTQPQHF.